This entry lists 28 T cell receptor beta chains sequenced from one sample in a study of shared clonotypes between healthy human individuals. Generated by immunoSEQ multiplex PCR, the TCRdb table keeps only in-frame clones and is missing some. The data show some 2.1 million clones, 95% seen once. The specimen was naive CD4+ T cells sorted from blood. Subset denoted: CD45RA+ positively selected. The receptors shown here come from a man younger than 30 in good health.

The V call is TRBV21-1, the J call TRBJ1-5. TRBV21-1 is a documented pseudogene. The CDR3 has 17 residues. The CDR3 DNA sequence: TGTGCCAGCTCCGGGTCCTACACGTTTTATAGCAATCAGCCCCAGCATTTT. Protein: CASSGSYTFYSNQPQHF.

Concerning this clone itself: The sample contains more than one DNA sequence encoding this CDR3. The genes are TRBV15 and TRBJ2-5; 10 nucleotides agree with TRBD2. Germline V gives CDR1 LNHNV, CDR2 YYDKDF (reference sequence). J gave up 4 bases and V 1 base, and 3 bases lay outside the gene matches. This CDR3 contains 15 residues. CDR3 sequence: CATSRVAGGRETQYF. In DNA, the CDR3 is TGTGCCACCAGCAGAGTAGCGGGGGGAAGAGAGACCCAGTACTTC.

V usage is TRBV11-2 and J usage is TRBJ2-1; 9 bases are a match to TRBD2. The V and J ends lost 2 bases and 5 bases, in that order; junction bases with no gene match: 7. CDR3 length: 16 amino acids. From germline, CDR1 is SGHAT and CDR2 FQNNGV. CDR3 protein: CASSLRLTSGHNEQFF. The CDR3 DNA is TGTGCCAGCAGCTTACGATTGACTAGCGGTCACAATGAGCAGTTCTTC.

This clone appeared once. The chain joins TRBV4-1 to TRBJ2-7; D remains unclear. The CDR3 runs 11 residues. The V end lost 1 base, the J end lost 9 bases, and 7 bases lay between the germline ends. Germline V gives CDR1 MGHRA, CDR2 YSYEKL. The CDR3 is CASSQGVRQYF. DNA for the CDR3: TGCGCCAGCAGCCAAGGGGTCAGGCAGTACTTC.

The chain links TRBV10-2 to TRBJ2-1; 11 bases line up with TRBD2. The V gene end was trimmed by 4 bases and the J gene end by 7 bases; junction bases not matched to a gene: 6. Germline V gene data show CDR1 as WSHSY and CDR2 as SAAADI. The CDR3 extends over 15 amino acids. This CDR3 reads CASSALLAGVNEQFF. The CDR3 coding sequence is TGCGCCAGCAGTGCTTTACTAGCGGGAGTAAATGAGCAGTTCTTC.

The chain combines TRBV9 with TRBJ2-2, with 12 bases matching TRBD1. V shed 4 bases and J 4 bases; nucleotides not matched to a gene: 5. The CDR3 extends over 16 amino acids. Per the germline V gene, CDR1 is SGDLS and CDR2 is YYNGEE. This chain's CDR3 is CASSPRDRGRTGELFF. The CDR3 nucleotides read TGTGCCAGCAGCCCCCGGGACAGGGGGCGCACCGGGGAGCTGTTTTTT.

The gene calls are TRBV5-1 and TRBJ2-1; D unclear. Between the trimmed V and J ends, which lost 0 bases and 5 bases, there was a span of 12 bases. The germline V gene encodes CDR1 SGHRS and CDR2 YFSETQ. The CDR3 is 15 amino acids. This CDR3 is CASSLAASNNNEQFF. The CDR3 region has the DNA TGCGCCAGCAGCTTGGCAGCGTCGAATAACAATGAGCAGTTCTTC.

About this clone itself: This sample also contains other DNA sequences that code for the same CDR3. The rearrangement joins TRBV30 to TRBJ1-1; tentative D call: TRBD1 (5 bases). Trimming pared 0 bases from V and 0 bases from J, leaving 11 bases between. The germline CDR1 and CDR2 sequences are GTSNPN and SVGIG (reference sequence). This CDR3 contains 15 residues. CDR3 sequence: CAWSVRGVLNTEAFF. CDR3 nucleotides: TGTGCCTGGAGTGTACGGGGCGTGTTGAACACTGAAGCTTTCTTT. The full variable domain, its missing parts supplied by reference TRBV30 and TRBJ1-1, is SQTIHQWPATLVQPVGSPLSLECTVEGTSNPNLYWYRQAAGRGLQLLFYSVGIGQISSEVPQNLSASRPQDRQFILSSKKLLLSDSGFYLCAWSVRGVLNTEAFFGQGTRLTVV.

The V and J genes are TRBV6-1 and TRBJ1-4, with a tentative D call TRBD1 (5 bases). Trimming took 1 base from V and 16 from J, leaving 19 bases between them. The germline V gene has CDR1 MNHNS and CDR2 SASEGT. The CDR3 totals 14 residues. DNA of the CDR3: TGTGCCAGCAGTGAAGTAACGACAGCCAAAGCACCGTTTTTT. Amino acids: CASSEVTTAKAPFF.

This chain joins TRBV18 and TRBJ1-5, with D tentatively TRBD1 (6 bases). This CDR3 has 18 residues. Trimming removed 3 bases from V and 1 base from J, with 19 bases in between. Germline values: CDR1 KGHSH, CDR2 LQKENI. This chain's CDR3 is CASSPWAGVTRSNQPQHF. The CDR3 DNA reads TGTGCCAGCTCACCCTGGGCAGGGGTGACGAGGAGCAATCAGCCCCAGCATTTT.

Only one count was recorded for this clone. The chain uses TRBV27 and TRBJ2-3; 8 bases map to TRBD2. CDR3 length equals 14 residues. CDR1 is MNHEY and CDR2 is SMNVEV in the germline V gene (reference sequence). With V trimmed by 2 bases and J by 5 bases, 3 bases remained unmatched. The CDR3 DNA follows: TGTGCCAGCAGTTTAACTAGCGGCAGAGATACGCAGTATTTT. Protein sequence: CASSLTSGRDTQYF.

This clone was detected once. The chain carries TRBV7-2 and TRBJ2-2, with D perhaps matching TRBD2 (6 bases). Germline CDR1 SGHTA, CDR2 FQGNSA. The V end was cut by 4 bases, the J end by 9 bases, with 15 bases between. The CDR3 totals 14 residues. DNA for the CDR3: TGTGCCAGCAGCTCATTCGGGACTCCTAGGGAGCTGTTTTTT. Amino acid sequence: CASSSFGTPRELFF.

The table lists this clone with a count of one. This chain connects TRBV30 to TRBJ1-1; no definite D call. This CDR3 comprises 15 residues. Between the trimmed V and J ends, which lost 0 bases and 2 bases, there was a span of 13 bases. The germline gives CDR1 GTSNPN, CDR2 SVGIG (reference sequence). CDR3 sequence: CAWSVLISPNTEAFF. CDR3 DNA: TGTGCCTGGAGTGTACTTATCAGTCCCAACACTGAAGCTTTCTTT. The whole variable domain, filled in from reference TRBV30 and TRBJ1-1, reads SQTIHQWPATLVQPVGSPLSLECTVEGTSNPNLYWYRQAAGRGLQLLFYSVGIGQISSEVPQNLSASRPQDRQFILSSKKLLLSDSGFYLCAWSVLISPNTEAFFGQGTRLTVV.

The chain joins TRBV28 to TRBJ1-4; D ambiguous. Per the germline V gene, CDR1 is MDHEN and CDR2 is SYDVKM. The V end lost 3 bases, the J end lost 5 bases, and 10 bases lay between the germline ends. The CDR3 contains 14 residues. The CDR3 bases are TGTGCCAGCAGTTTCTTAGGGCTAAATGAAAAACTGTTTTTT. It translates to CASSFLGLNEKLFF.

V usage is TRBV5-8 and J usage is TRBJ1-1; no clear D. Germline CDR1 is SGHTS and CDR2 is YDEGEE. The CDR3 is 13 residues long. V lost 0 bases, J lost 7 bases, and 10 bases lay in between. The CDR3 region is CASSLVRAYEAFF. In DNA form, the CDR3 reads TGTGCCAGCAGCTTGGTTCGTGCGTATGAAGCTTTCTTT.

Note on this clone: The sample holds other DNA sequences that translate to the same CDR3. The CDR3 sequence is CASSFAENTEAFF. Here the CDR3 DNA reads TGTGCCAGCAGCTTCGCCGAAAACACTGAAGCTTTCTTT. The chain employs TRBV7-9 and TRBJ1-1; D is uncertain. The germline V gene encodes CDR1 SEHNR and CDR2 FQNEAQ (reference sequence). CDR3 length: 13 residues. V gave up 3 bases and J gave up 2 bases, with 7 bases separating them.

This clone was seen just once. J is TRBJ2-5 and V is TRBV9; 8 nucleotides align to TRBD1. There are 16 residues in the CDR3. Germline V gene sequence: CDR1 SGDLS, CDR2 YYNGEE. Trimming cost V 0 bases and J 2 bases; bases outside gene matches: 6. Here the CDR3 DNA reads TGTGCCAGCAGCGTAGCCCTCGACAGGGGACAAGAGACCCAGTACTTC. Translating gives CASSVALDRGQETQYF.

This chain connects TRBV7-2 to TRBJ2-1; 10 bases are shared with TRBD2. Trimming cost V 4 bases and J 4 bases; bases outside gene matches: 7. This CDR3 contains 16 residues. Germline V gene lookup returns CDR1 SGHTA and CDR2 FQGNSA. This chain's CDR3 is CASSYPGLASYNEQFF. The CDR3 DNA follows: TGTGCCAGCAGCTACCCGGGACTAGCGTCGTACAATGAGCAGTTCTTC.

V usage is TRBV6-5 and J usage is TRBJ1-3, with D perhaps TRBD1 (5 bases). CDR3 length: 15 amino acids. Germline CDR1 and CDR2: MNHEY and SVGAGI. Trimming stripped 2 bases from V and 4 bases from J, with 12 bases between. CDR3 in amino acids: CASSYGSGTGNTIYF. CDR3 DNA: TGTGCCAGCAGTTACGGCAGCGGGACCGGAAACACCATATATTTT.

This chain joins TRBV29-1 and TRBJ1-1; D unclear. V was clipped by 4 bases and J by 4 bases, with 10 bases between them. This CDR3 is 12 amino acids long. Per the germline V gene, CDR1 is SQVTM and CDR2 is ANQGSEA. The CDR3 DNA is TGCAGCGTTGGAAGGTCCGGCACTGAAGCTTTCTTT. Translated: CSVGRSGTEAFF. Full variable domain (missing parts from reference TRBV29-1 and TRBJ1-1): SAVISQKPSRDICQRGTSLTIQCQVDSQVTMMFWYRQQPGQSLTLIATANQGSEATYESGFVIDKFPISRPNLTFSTLTVSNMSPEDSSIYLCSVGRSGTEAFFGQGTRLTVV.

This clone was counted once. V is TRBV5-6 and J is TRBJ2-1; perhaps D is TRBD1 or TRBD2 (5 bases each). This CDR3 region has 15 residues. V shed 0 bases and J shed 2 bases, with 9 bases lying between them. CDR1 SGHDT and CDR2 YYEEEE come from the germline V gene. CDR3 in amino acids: CASSLGDGPYNEQFF. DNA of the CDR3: TGTGCCAGCAGCTTGGGGGACGGACCCTACAATGAGCAGTTCTTC.

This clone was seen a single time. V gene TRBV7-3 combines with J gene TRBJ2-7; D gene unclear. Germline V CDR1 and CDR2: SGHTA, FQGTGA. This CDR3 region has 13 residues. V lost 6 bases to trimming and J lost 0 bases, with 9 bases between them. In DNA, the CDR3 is TGTGCCAGCAGATGGGGTAGCTCCTACGAGCAGTACTTC. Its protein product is CASRWGSSYEQYF.

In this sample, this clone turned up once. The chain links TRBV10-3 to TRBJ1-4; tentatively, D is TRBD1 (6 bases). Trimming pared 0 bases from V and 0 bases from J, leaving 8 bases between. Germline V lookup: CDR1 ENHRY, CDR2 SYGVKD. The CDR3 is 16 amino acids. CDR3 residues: CAISESEGATNEKLFF. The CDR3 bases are TGTGCCATCAGTGAGTCTGAGGGGGCAACTAATGAAAAACTGTTTTTT.

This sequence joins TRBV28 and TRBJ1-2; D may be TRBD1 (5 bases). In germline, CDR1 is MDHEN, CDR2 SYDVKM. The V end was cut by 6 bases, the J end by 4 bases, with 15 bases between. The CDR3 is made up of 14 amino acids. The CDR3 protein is CASSARQRLYGYTF. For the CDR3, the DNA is TGTGCCAGCAGCGCCCGACAGAGACTCTATGGCTACACCTTC.

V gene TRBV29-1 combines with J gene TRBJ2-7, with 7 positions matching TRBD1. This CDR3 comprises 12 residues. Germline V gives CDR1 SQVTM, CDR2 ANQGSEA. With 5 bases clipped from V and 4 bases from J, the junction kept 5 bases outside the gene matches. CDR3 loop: CSVSETGYEQYF. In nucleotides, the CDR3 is TGCAGCGTTAGCGAGACAGGGTACGAGCAGTACTTC.

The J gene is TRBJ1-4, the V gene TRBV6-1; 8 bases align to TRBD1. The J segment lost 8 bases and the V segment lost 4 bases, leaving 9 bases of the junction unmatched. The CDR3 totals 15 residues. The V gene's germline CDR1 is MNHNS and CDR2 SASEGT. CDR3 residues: CASSGGQGRGEKLFF. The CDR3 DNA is TGTGCCAGCAGTGGTGGACAGGGAAGAGGCGAAAAACTGTTTTTT.

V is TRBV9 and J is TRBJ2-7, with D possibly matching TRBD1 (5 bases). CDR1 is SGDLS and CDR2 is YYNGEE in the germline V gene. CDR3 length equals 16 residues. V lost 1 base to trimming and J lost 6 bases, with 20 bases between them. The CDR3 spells CASSVSRVLGDSEQYF. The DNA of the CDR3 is TGTGCCAGCAGCGTATCAAGGGTCTTAGGAGACAGCGAGCAGTACTTC. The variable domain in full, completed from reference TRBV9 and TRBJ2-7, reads DSGVTQTPKHLITATGQRVTLRCSPRSGDLSVYWYQQSLDQGLQFLIQYYNGEERAKGNILERFSAQQFPDLHSELNLSSLELGDSALYFCASSVSRVLGDSEQYFGPGTRLTVT.

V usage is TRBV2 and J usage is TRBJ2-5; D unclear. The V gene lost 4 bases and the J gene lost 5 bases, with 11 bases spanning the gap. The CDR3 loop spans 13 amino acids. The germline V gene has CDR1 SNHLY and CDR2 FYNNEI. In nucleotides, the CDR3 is TGTGCCAGCAGTGCGAGCCGGATGGAGACCCAGTACTTC. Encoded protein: CASSASRMETQYF. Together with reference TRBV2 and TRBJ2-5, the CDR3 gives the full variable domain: EPEVTQTPSHQVTQMGQEVILRCVPISNHLYFYWYRQILGQKVEFLVSFYNNEISEKSEIFDDQFSVERPDGSNFTLKIRSTKLEDSAMYFCASSASRMETQYFGPGTRLLVL.